The present TCR beta chain was sequenced within a study of OX40 agonist ivuxolimab in advanced cancers. Broadly, across the study: The costimulatory receptor OX40 (CD134) was targeted by ivuxolimab, a fully human IgG2 agonistic monoclonal antibody. Intravenous ivuxolimab was administered to patients every 2 weeks at six dose levels: 0.01, 0.1, 0.3, 1.5, 3 and 10 mg/kg. Of the approximately 50 patients in dose escalation, about 20 had hepatocellular carcinoma, about 15 had melanoma, 9 had renal cell carcinoma and 9 had head and neck cancer. A male proportion of around 80% and a mean age of 60 years, ranging from 23 to 79, were recorded for the dose-escalation cohort. Patients were allowed to have had prior anti-PD-1, anti-PD-L1 or anti-CTLA-4 therapy, and approximately 40% of the dose-escalation patients had previously received checkpoint inhibitors. Three dose-escalation patients achieved partial responses, one with hepatocellular carcinoma and two with cutaneous melanoma. The purpose of peripheral TCRbeta sequencing was to test whether ivuxolimab changed TCR sequence diversity and led to clonal T-cell expansion. The paper covers the monotherapy dose-escalation part of the phase I ivuxolimab trial, which included N ≈ 57 patients.

What the work shows at the level of the full study, not this receptor alone: At doses from 0.1 to 3.0 mg/kg, clonal expansion was seen in both CD4+ and CD8+ blood T cells between baseline and week 6. After ivuxolimab, CD8+ T cells had more expanded clones than CD4+ T cells on average. The antigen specificity of the peripheral T cells that underwent clonal expansion was not determined. In the 0.1-3.0 mg/kg groups, partial responders had among the lowest normalized peripheral clonal expansion, particularly in CD8+ T cells. Low levels of normalized T-cell clonal expansion were also seen in some patients who did not respond.

Via the germline V gene, CDR1 is SGHTA and CDR2 FQGNSA. The junction carries 13 bases between V and J, which are trimmed by 5 bases and 7 bases respectively. From its cysteine to its phenylalanine, the CDR3 spans 13 amino acids. Of all the DNA, just the CDR3 is kept, 39 bases in frame from base 1. As concerns this clone: This clone's antigen is unknown. Base qualities are not recorded, but no much larger clone differs from it by a single base.

Genomic DNA was isolated from the sorted cells so that the TCRbeta CDR3 region could be sequenced. The immunoSEQ Assay was used for sequencing of TCRbeta CDR3 regions. Imported from immuneACCESS, the table was reduced by TCRdb to in-frame sequences with V and J called. These copies leave out some clones; in studies compared against another copy, an unresolved V gene accounts for under half, and the cause of the remainder is not known. This sample comprises about 100,000 clones, roughly 89% of them detected only once. Of the sample, just under 0.8% is held by the ten largest clones. Patients with autoimmune disease history or receiving systemic immunosuppression were excluded from the trial. In every dose cohort, peripheral blood was drawn for TCR sequencing at baseline, cycle 4 day 1, and cycle 7 day 1. The samples were taken from a phase I, first-in-human, multicenter, open-label dose-escalation trial of ivuxolimab. Adults with locally advanced or metastatic head and neck squamous cell, hepatocellular, melanoma or renal cell carcinoma were enrolled in the trial. CD4+ and CD8+ T cells were sorted separately from peripheral blood before TCR sequencing.

This clonotype was sampled from an adult with an advanced solid tumor such as melanoma, head and neck, liver or kidney cancer. The starting material was CD4+ or CD8+ T cells sorted from blood, obtained in a trial of the OX40 agonist ivuxolimab. The rearranged segments are TRBV7-2 and TRBJ2-3, with an unclear D gene assignment. The nucleotide sequence is given as TGTGCCAGCAGCCCCCCACTCGCCCATACGCAGTATTTT. Translated, this is CASSPPLAHTQYF.